This T cell receptor (beta chain) came from a study of blood T cell repertoires in COVID-19. Repertoires were generated with immunoSEQ multiplex PCR, while TCRdb's copy carries only in-frame clones and drops some. The data contain roughly 200,000 clones, nearly 90% of them seen just once; the ten biggest clones take up around 0.63%. V dropped 2 bases and J dropped 6 bases, with 10 bases sitting between them. The germline gives CDR1 MNHEY, CDR2 SVGAGI. This CDR3 spans 13 amino acids. The sample comprised peripheral blood. This chain links TRBV6-5 with TRBJ1-2, with D possibly TRBD1 on 6 matching bases. This sequence originates from a man over 45 with acute or convalescent COVID-19. The CDR3 loop reads CASSYGGANGYTF. For the CDR3, the DNA is TGTGCCAGCAGTTACGGGGGCGCAAATGGCTACACCTTC.